This T cell receptor beta chain was observed in a study of CXCR3-negative and CXCR3-positive naive CD8 T cells. Preparation of TRB cDNA libraries relied on 5' RACE carrying UMI labels. TCRdb derives one entry per CDR3 protein from the 5' RACE reads, leaving out DNA. This table holds about 22,000 distinct CDR3 sequences. Material for sequencing was memory CD8+ T cells from blood. The clonotype was recovered from a human donor in good health. Some clones in this sample may be carry-over from other donors' samples.

CDR3 region: CATSRGTGTNEQYF. The gene calls are TRBV15 and TRBJ2-7; TCRdb indicates TRBD1, and absent DNA this call remains unverified. There are 14 residues in the CDR3. The V gene's germline CDR1 is LNHNV and CDR2 YYDKDF (reference sequence).